The 16 T cell receptor beta chains in this list originate from one sample, sequenced in a study of blood T cell repertoires in COVID-19. The method was immunoSEQ multiplex PCR; TCRdb's version includes in-frame clones alone and lacks a portion of them. Of hundreds of thousands of clones detected, around 90% appear once; the ten largest clones hold 2.6%. Sample: PBMCs or T cells enriched from blood (not recorded which). These receptors all stem from a man aged 60 to 75 who had recovered from COVID-19.

In its sample, this clone was seen once. The junction and the germline gene differ at one end; a read error may be behind it. The identical CDR3 is also encoded by other nucleotide sequences in the sample. The J gene is TRBJ2-1, the V gene TRBV11-2; the D gene is possibly TRBD2 (5 bases). CDR1 SGHAT and CDR2 FQNNGV come from the germline V gene. The CDR3 covers 15 residues. The CDR3 sequence: CASSLDPWERNEQFF. As DNA, the CDR3 is TGTGCTAGCAGCTTAGATCCGTGGGAGAGAAATGAGCAGTTCTTC.

The gene calls are TRBV6-5 and TRBJ2-5, with a tentative D call TRBD2 (5 bases). The CDR3 length is 15 residues. V was shortened by 0 bases and J by 9 bases, with 17 bases between the two germline ends. The germline V gene encodes CDR1 MNHEY and CDR2 SVGAGI. CDR3 protein: CASSYSRASGLSQYF. CDR3 DNA: TGTGCCAGCAGTTACTCGAGAGCTTCGGGGTTGTCCCAGTACTTC.

This chain uses TRBV11-2 with TRBJ1-6; 9 nucleotides align to TRBD1. CDR1 SGHAT and CDR2 FQNNGV come from the germline V gene. There are 15 residues in the CDR3. V lost 5 bases, J lost 9 bases, and 8 bases stayed unmatched. The CDR3 is CASSPTGGYGSPLHF. CDR3 DNA sequence: TGTGCCAGCAGCCCTACAGGGGGCTACGGTTCACCCCTCCACTTT.

A single count supports this clone. The CDR3 coding sequence is TGTGCCAGTCAGCAGGGAATCTCCTACGAGCAGTACTTC. It encodes CASQQGISYEQYF. This chain joins TRBV12-3 or TRBV12-4 and TRBJ2-7, with a tentative D call TRBD1 (5 bases). The CDR3 consists of 13 residues. The V end was cut by 9 bases, the J end by 0 bases, with 12 bases between.

The V and J genes are TRBV24-1 and TRBJ2-5, with TRBD2 as a possible D gene (6 bases). This CDR3 has 14 residues. V was clipped by 5 bases and J by 5 bases, with 14 bases between them. CDR1 KGHDR and CDR2 SFDVKD come from the germline V gene. The CDR3: CATSGIGRSETQYF. The CDR3, as DNA: TGTGCCACCAGTGGAATTGGGAGGTCGGAGACCCAGTACTTC.

This chain links TRBV3-1 (or the pseudogene TRBV3-2) with TRBJ1-4; D remains unclear. V was shortened by 4 bases and J by 7 bases, with 13 bases between the two germline ends. Germline V gene sequence: CDR1 LGHDT, CDR2 YNNKEL (reference sequence). This CDR3 is 14 amino acids long. The CDR3 here is CASSLGVRVEKLFF. CDR3 DNA sequence: TGTGCCAGCAGCCTTGGTGTACGGGTTGAAAAACTGTTTTTT.

This clone came up once. The V and J genes are TRBV7-2 and TRBJ2-5; D perhaps matches TRBD1 (6 bases). Trimming removed 7 bases from V and 2 bases from J, with 14 bases in between. The CDR3 runs to 14 residues. Germline CDR1 reads SGHTA; CDR2 reads FQGNSA. DNA of the CDR3: TGTGCCAGCACCCAGGGGTGGGCTCAAGAGACCCAGTACTTC. As protein: CASTQGWAQETQYF.

This chain links TRBV7-2 with TRBJ2-2, with a possible D match to TRBD2 (6 bases). This CDR3 is built from 15 residues. Trimming cost V 1 base and J 4 bases, with 10 bases left between them. CDR1 and CDR2 (germline): SGHTA, FQGNSA. CDR3 protein: CASSLVLRGTGELFF. The CDR3 DNA reads TGTGCCAGCAGCTTAGTGTTGCGGGGCACCGGGGAGCTGTTTTTT.

V usage is TRBV10-2 and J usage is TRBJ2-1; TRBD1 matches at 7 bases. V lost 8 bases, J lost 3 bases, and 4 bases stayed unmatched. The length of the CDR3 is 13 residues. Germline lookup yields CDR1 WSHSY and CDR2 SAAADI. In DNA form, the CDR3 reads TGCGCCAGCGGGACAGCGCACTACAATGAGCAGTTCTTC. Translating it yields CASGTAHYNEQFF.

The chain has TRBV7-9 and TRBJ1-4; 8 positions match TRBD1. The CDR3 has 14 amino acids. CDR1 is SEHNR and CDR2 is FQNEAQ in the germline V gene (reference sequence). V dropped 1 base and J dropped 8; count of bases not matched to a gene: 3. Here the CDR3 reads CASSLGTGWEKLFF. The DNA for the CDR3 is TGTGCCAGCAGCTTAGGGACAGGGTGGGAAAAACTGTTTTTT.

This rearrangement joins TRBV7-9 to TRBJ2-5, with D uncertain. The CDR3 is 12 residues long. V lost 5 bases, J lost 5 bases, and 9 bases lay in between. The V gene's germline CDR1 is SEHNR and CDR2 FQNEAQ (reference sequence). CDR3 sequence: CASSLVRETQYF. CDR3 nucleotides: TGTGCCAGCAGCCTCGTTCGTGAGACCCAGTACTTC.

This rearrangement joins TRBV11-3 to TRBJ1-1; D remains unclear. V lost 5 bases and J lost 7, with 11 bases in between. Germline V gene data show CDR1 as SGHNT and CDR2 as YENEEA. The CDR3 consists of 12 residues. CDR3 nucleotides: TGTGCCAGCAGCGAACAGACACATGAAGCTTTCTTT. Protein sequence: CASSEQTHEAFF. The whole variable domain, remainder taken from reference TRBV11-3 and TRBJ1-1, is EAGVVQSPRYKIIEKKQPVAFWCNPISGHNTLYWYLQNLGQGPELLIRYENEEAVDDSQLPKDRFSAERLKGVDSTLKIQPAELGDSAVYLCASSEQTHEAFFGQGTRLTVV.

The rearrangement links TRBV11-3 to TRBJ2-7; D is possibly TRBD1 (6 bases). Trimming removed 4 bases at V and 1 base at J, with 8 bases between. The CDR3 spans 13 residues. Germline CDR1 SGHNT, CDR2 YENEEA. The CDR3 bases are TGTGCCAGCAGCTCCGGACAGTCCTACGAGCAGTACTTC. Residues: CASSSGQSYEQYF.

The CDR3 loop is CASSSGLGDREQFF. As DNA, the CDR3 is TGTGCCAGCAGCTCGGGTTTAGGGGATAGGGAGCAGTTCTTC. The chain employs TRBV5-4 and TRBJ2-1; tentatively, D is TRBD1 (5 bases). From germline, CDR1 is SGHNT and CDR2 YYREEE (reference sequence). V shed 3 bases and J shed 10 bases, with 17 bases lying between them. This CDR3 has 14 residues.

This chain joins TRBV4-1 and TRBJ2-3; 8 positions match TRBD2. This CDR3 region has 16 residues. The V gene's germline CDR1 is MGHRA and CDR2 YSYEKL. After removal of 4 bases from V and 5 bases from J, the junction contained 11 bases not matched to a gene. CDR3 in amino acids: CASSPDVGRGEDTQYF. The CDR3 region has the DNA TGCGCCAGCAGCCCGGACGTCGGGCGGGGGGAAGATACGCAGTATTTT.

The V and J genes are TRBV6-6 and TRBJ1-1, with D unresolved. The CDR3 has 14 residues. Between the trimmed V and J ends, which lost 0 bases and 3 bases, there was a span of 8 bases. Per germline, CDR1 MNHNY and CDR2 SVGAGI (reference sequence). The CDR3 coding sequence is TGTGCCAGCAGTTACTCCCAGGCTTACACTGAAGCTTTCTTT. Encoded protein: CASSYSQAYTEAFF.